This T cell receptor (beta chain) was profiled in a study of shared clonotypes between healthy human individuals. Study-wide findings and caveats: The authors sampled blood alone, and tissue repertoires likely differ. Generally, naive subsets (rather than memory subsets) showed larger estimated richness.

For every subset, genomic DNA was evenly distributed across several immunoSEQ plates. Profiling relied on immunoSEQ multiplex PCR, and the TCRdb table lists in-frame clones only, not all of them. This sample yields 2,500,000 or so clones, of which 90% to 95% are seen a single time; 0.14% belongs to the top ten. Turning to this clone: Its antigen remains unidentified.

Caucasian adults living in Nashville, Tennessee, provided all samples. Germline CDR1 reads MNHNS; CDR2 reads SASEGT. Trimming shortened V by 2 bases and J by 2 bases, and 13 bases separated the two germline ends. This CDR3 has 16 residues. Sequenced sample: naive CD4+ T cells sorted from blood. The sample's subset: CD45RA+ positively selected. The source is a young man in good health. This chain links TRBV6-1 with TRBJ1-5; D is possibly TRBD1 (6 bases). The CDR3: CASSELRGAGNQPQHF. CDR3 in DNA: TGTGCCAGCAGTGAACTTAGGGGGGCAGGCAATCAGCCCCAGCATTTT.